The 21 T cell receptor beta chains presented below share a single source sample, sequenced in a study of blood T cells in healthy people across ages. With a J-beta primer mix and a sample-barcoded 5' primer, a second PCR ran 7 to 11 cycles. TCRdb re-called the 5' RACE reads through MiXCR, storing one row per CDR3 protein. The data show under 1,100,000 distinct CDR3 sequences, 20% to 25% seen once. The sample also formed part of further work on T cells of mothers and their children.

Sequencing was carried out using blood. The receptors were gathered from a girl aged 2 to 9 in good health.

The gene calls are TRBV5-1 and TRBJ2-7; a possible D gene is TRBD2 (9 bases). This CDR3 contains 19 residues. Trimming pared 6 bases from V and 2 bases from J, leaving 30 bases between. Germline CDR1 reads SGHRS; CDR2 reads YFSETQ. The CDR3 nucleotides are TGCGCCAGCACCCCAACGCGGCAGGGGGCGACTAGCGGACCCTACGAGCAGTACTTC. Protein: CASTPTRQGATSGPYEQYF.

This clonotype has a handful of counts. In DNA form, the CDR3 reads TGTGCCAGCAGAGACGGACTAGCGGGCCGCTACGAGCAGTACTTC. Translated, it gives CASRDGLAGRYEQYF. The V and J genes are TRBV28 and TRBJ2-7, with 11 nucleotides matching TRBD2. The CDR3 spans 15 residues. Germline CDR1 and CDR2: MDHEN and SYDVKM. The V gene end was trimmed by 6 bases and the J gene end by 3 bases; junction bases not matched to a gene: 7.

This clonotype was counted between two and nine times. The chain employs TRBV3-1 and TRBJ2-2; D gene unclear. CDR1 is LGHDT and CDR2 is YNNKEL in the germline V gene (reference sequence). This CDR3 contains 13 residues. With 3 bases removed from V and 6 bases from J, the gap between germline ends came to 8 bases. DNA for the CDR3: TGTGCCAGCAGCCACTCAGTATCCGGGGAGCTGTTTTTT. Encoded protein: CASSHSVSGELFF.

The CDR3 DNA is TGCAGCGCAGGACAGGGGGCTGTGGACACTGAAGCTTTCTTT. It encodes CSAGQGAVDTEAFF. This chain joins TRBV29-1 and TRBJ1-1, with 11 bases aligning to TRBD1. The CDR3 runs 14 residues. Germline CDR1 is SQVTM and CDR2 is ANQGSEA. The trim removed 7 bases at V and 3 bases at J, leaving 7 bases unmatched.

The V and J genes are TRBV4-1 and TRBJ1-2; D remains unclear. The CDR3 extends over 17 amino acids. The germline V gene has CDR1 MGHRA and CDR2 YSYEKL. V lost 1 base and J 4 bases, leaving 19 bases between the germline ends. Written as DNA, the CDR3 is TGCGCCAGCAGCCAAGTGGAGGGAGCCCCCCTACCCTATGGCTACACCTTC. It encodes CASSQVEGAPLPYGYTF.

At least ten counts were recorded for this clonotype. This rearrangement joins TRBV12-3 or TRBV12-4 to TRBJ2-5; 12 bases agree with TRBD1. CDR3 length equals 16 residues. V shed 6 bases, J shed 4 bases, and the junction held 9 bases outside the gene matches. The CDR3 DNA is TGTGCCAGCAGGCGCTCCGGGACAGGGGGCGCAGAGACCCAGTACTTC. The encoded protein is CASRRSGTGGAETQYF.

The chain recombines TRBV6-1 with TRBJ1-5, with TRBD1 as a possible D gene (5 bases). The CDR3 has 15 residues. Germline CDR1 is MNHNS and CDR2 is SASEGT. V was shortened by 6 bases and J by 5 bases, with 17 bases between the two germline ends. CDR3 nucleotide sequence: TGTGCCAGCAGCGACGGGGGGGACTGGTATCAGCCCCAGCATTTT. Its translation is CASSDGGDWYQPQHF.

V usage is TRBV4-3 and J usage is TRBJ1-4; 9 bases align to TRBD1. V lost 1 base to trimming and J lost 0 bases; unmatched junction nucleotides: 9. The CDR3 has 19 residues. Looked up from germline, CDR1 is LGHNA and CDR2 is YSLEER. The CDR3 DNA sequence: TGCGCCAGCAGCCAAGTACCGGGACAGGGCCCCTCAACTAATGAAAAACTGTTTTTT. It encodes CASSQVPGQGPSTNEKLFF.

The chain couples TRBV29-1 to TRBJ1-2; D is uncertain. V lost 5 bases to trimming and J lost 3 bases, with 7 bases between them. Germline CDR1 and CDR2: SQVTM and ANQGSEA. The CDR3 loop spans 11 amino acids. CDR3 DNA sequence: TGCAGCGTTAAGGGCGACTATGGCTACACCTTC. Translation gives CSVKGDYGYTF.

The chain is built from TRBV5-6 and TRBJ2-1; D unresolved. The end of the DNA aligns better with TRBJ2-5, so the J call may be wrong. Germline V gives CDR1 SGHDT, CDR2 YYEEEE. The CDR3 extends over 13 amino acids. The CDR3 spells CASSLEGRKTQYF. In DNA, the CDR3 is TGTGCCAGCAGCTTGGAGGGTAGAAAGACCCAGTACTTC.

The sample holds a few counts of this clonotype. The gene calls are TRBV13 and TRBJ2-7; D is possibly TRBD2 (6 bases). The CDR3 length is 16 residues. Germline loops: CDR1 PRHDT, CDR2 FYEKMQ (reference sequence). Trimming stripped 2 bases from V and 2 bases from J, with 16 bases between. The DNA of the CDR3 is TGTGCCAGCAGCTTACTTGGGGGGACCGTCGCCTACGAGCAGTACTTC. Protein product: CASSLLGGTVAYEQYF.

The rearrangement joins TRBV12-3 or TRBV12-4 to TRBJ2-1; unclear D gene. This CDR3 is built from 12 residues. Trimming removed 3 bases at V and 12 bases at J, with 12 bases between. CDR3 DNA: TGTGCCAGCAGTTTCTCCGGAAGTGGGCAGTTCTTC. It encodes CASSFSGSGQFF.

This clonotype was picked up many times. J is TRBJ2-5 and V is TRBV9, with TRBD1 matching over 7 bases. The better agreement between TRBJ2-7 and the DNA end casts doubt on the J call. Germline V CDR1 and CDR2: SGDLS, YYNGEE. There are 14 residues in the CDR3. The CDR3: CASSVAQGSYEQYF. CDR3 DNA: TGTGCCAGCAGCGTAGCACAGGGGTCCTACGAGCAGTACTTC.

V and J are TRBV7-9 and TRBJ2-7; D is possibly TRBD1 or TRBD2 (5 bases each). The CDR3 runs to 15 residues. The V end lost 0 bases, the J end lost 5 bases, and 14 bases lay between the germline ends. Germline V CDR1 and CDR2: SEHNR, FQNEAQ (reference sequence). The CDR3 loop is CASSLALGPNDEQYF. CDR3 DNA sequence: TGTGCCAGCAGCTTAGCGCTGGGACCGAACGACGAGCAGTACTTC.

The rearrangement uses TRBV4-1 and TRBJ2-5; tentatively, D is TRBD1 (6 bases). The V end lost 4 bases, the J end lost 5 bases, and 14 bases lay between the germline ends. The CDR3 contains 14 residues. Germline V gives CDR1 MGHRA, CDR2 YSYEKL. CDR3 in amino acids: CASSRSDRWETQYF. DNA for the CDR3: TGCGCCAGCAGCCGATCAGACAGGTGGGAGACCCAGTACTTC.

This clonotype was observed many times. The chain carries TRBV13 and TRBJ1-1, with TRBD1 as a possible D gene (5 bases). Trimming shortened V by 2 bases and J by 1 base, and 8 bases separated the two germline ends. This CDR3 comprises 14 residues. Germline lookup yields CDR1 PRHDT and CDR2 FYEKMQ (reference sequence). The CDR3 spells CASSLYGGNTEAFF. The CDR3 bases are TGTGCCAGCAGCTTATATGGGGGGAACACTGAAGCTTTCTTT.

This clonotype was picked up a small number of times. Germline and junction disagree at one end, which may indicate a read error. V usage is TRBV12-3 or TRBV12-4 and J usage is TRBJ1-6; 10 bases match TRBD1. The CDR3 is made up of 19 amino acids. CDR3 loop: CASSLALSRTGGRNSPLHF. CDR3 bases: TGTGCCAGCAGCTTAGCGCTAAGTCGGACAGGGGGAAGAAATTCACCCCTCCACTTT.

This clonotype was observed a few times. The V gene is TRBV6-5, the J gene TRBJ2-3; D is ambiguous. From germline, CDR1 is MNHEY and CDR2 SVGAGI. CDR3 length equals 14 residues. V was trimmed by 0 bases and J by 6 bases, leaving 10 bases between them. In DNA, the CDR3 is TGTGCCAGCAGTTACTCCGTGGGATGGGATACGCAGTATTTT. Translated: CASSYSVGWDTQYF.

The CDR3 DNA sequence: TGTGCCAGCAGTGCCCGTATTACGAACACCGGGGAGCTGTTTTTT. This sequence encodes CASSARITNTGELFF. J is TRBJ2-2 and V is TRBV12-3 or TRBV12-4; D is ambiguous. Between the trimmed V and J ends, which lost 5 bases and 0 bases, there was a span of 10 bases. The CDR3 loop spans 15 amino acids.

The genes are TRBV5-1 and TRBJ2-1; 15 bases are a match to TRBD2. CDR3 size: 16 residues. V was clipped by 4 bases and J by 4 bases; unmatched bases: 3. The germline CDR1 and CDR2 sequences are SGHRS and YFSETQ. This CDR3 reads CASSAGLAGGYNEQFF. The CDR3 coding sequence is TGCGCCAGCAGCGCGGGACTAGCGGGGGGTTACAATGAGCAGTTCTTC. The variable domain in full, with the rest retrieved from reference TRBV5-1 and TRBJ2-1, is KAGVTQTPRYLIKTRGQQVTLSCSPISGHRSVSWYQQTPGQGLQFLFEYFSETQRNKGNFPGRFSGRQFSNSRSEMNVSTLELGDSALYLCASSAGLAGGYNEQFFGPGTRLTVL.

This clonotype has a handful of counts. The gene calls are TRBV7-9 and TRBJ1-4; TRBD1 is a possible D gene (6 bases). This CDR3 is 15 amino acids long. V dropped 3 bases and J dropped 0 bases, with 8 bases sitting between them. The germline CDR1 and CDR2 sequences are SEHNR and FQNEAQ (reference sequence). CDR3: CASSFQGTTNEKLFF. CDR3 nucleotide sequence: TGTGCCAGCAGCTTTCAGGGGACAACTAATGAAAAACTGTTTTTT.